The following is a T cell receptor (beta chain) sequence with its context. What it binds is not known. The J segment lost 0 bases and the V segment lost 3 bases, leaving 8 bases of the junction unmatched. The CDR3 is made up of 17 amino acids. CDR1 and CDR2 (germline): MGHRA, YSYEKL. This sample is part of a study of T cell responses to AZD1222 COVID-19 vaccine. Study outcomes and limitations: No repertoire was sampled before or during the peak T cell response, only after it.

This table comes from immunoSEQ multiplex PCR, and its TCRdb copy is limited to in-frame clones, with some not included. The sample includes about 140,000 clones, over 90% seen only once; the top ten take approximately 0.96%. The rearrangement uses TRBV4-1 and TRBJ1-1, with 9 positions matching TRBD1. Source: peripheral blood, taken on day 0 of MenACWY control vaccination. The sequence came from an adult in good health. The chain's CDR3 is CASSQGQGNFMNTEAFF. CDR3 in DNA: TGCGCCAGCAGCCAGGGACAGGGTAACTTTATGAACACTGAAGCTTTCTTT.